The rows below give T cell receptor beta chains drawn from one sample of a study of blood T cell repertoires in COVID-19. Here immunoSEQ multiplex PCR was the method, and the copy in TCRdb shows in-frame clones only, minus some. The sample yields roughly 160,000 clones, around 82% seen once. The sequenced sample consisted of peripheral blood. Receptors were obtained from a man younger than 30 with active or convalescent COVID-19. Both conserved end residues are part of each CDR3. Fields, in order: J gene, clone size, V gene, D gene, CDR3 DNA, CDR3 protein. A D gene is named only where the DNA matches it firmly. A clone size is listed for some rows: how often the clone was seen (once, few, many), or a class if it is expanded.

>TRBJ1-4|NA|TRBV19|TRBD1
TGTGCCAGTAGTATGAACAGGGGGCGCGTCAGAACTAATGAAAAACTGTTTTTT
CASSMNRGRVRTNEKLFF
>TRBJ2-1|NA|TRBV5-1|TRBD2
TGCGCCAGCAGCCCTGCGGGACTAGCGGGAGGGAGCTCCTACAATGAGCAGTTCTTC
CASSPAGLAGGSSYNEQFF
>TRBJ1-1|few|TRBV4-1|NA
TGCGCCAGCAGCCAAGATGAAAGGGGCACTGAAGCTTTCTTT
CASSQDERGTEAFF
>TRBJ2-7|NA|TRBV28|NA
TGTGCCAGCAGAACACAGGGCTCCTCCTCCTACGAGCAGTACTTC
CASRTQGSSSYEQYF
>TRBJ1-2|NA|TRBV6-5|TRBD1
TGTGCCAGCAGGGCCTCAACAGGGGGCGCAGAGGGCTACACCTTC
CASRASTGGAEGYTF
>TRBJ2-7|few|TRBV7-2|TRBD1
TGTGCCAGCAGCGCCGGGACAGTTCCCTACGAGCAGTACTTC
CASSAGTVPYEQYF
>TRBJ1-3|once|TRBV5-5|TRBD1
TGTGCCAGCAGCGACAGGACAGGGGCGGGAGACACCATATATTTT
CASSDRTGAGDTIYF
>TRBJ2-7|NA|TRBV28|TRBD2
TGTGCCAGCAGTCCTGAGGTAGCGGGAGTGAGAGAGCAGTACTTC
CASSPEVAGVREQYF
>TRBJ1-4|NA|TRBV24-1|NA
TGTGCCACCAGTGATAGGGGAACAACTAATGAAAAACTGTTTTTT
CATSDRGTTNEKLFF
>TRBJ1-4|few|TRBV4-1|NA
TGCGCCAGCAGCCAAACGGGGAGAGCAACTAATGAAAAACTGTTTTTT
CASSQTGRATNEKLFF
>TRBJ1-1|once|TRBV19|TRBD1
TGTGCTACCCGGCCGGGACAGGCGAACACTGAAGCTTTCTTT
CATRPGQANTEAFF
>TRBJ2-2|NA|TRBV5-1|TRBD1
TGCGCCAGCAGACAGGGGACCGGGGAGCTGTTTTTT
CASRQGTGELFF
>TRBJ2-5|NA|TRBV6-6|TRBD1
TGTGCCAGCAGTAGATTTATGGGACAGGTTGGACAAGAGACCCAGTACTTC
CASSRFMGQVGQETQYF
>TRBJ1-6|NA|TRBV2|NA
TGTGCCAGCAGTGCACAGGGAGGGAATTCACCCCTCCACTTT
CASSAQGGNSPLHF
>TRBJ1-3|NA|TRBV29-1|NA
TGCAGCGTTGAATTGCGCTCTGGAAACACCATATATTTT
CSVELRSGNTIYF
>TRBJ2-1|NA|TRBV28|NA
TGTGCCAGCAGTAACTCATTCATAGCGGTGAATGAGCAGTTCTTC
CASSNSFIAVNEQFF